This T cell receptor beta chain is from a study of monozygotic twins with inflammatory bowel disease. General study findings and limits: Concordant and discordant twins showed no difference in repertoire similarity, possibly from limited power. Varying immunosuppressive regimens may have increased patient repertoire variability.

For this clonotype: Its target is not known.

The CDR3 runs 18 residues. In germline, CDR1 is SGHAT, CDR2 FQDESV (reference sequence). Around 3,600 ng of total RNA went into each TCR library. For every sample, eight separate reactions were used to make cDNA. Each CDR3 protein gets one entry in TCRdb, which reprocessed the 5' RACE reads and gives no DNA. The sample includes over 200,000 distinct CDR3 sequences. The origin of this receptor is a human donor with ulcerative colitis or Crohn's disease, or a healthy co-twin of an affected twin (not recorded which). This chain joins TRBV11-1 and TRBJ1-2. The sample consisted of blood. CDR3 in amino acids: CASSSPGRPLPHLYGYTF. Full variable domain (outside the CDR3, taken from reference TRBV11-1 and TRBJ1-2): EAEVAQSPRYKITEKSQAVAFWCDPISGHATLYWYRQILGQGPELLVQFQDESVVDDSQLPKDRFSAERLKGVDSTLKIQPAELGDSAMYLCASSSPGRPLPHLYGYTFGSGTRLTVV.